The rows below give T cell receptor beta chains drawn from one sample of a study of cytotoxic CD8 clonotypes in ibrutinib-treated CLL. TCRdb keeps only in-frame clones here, not all; method: immunoSEQ multiplex PCR. The sample shows about 300,000 clones, approximately 67% of them seen only once. The sequenced sample was PBMCs, obtained after 36 months of ibrutinib treatment. The source is a human donor with chronic lymphocytic leukemia. The CDR3 runs from the conserved cysteine through the conserved F or W. D genes are given only for firm matches. The listing skips clone size in some rows; elsewhere it reads once, few, many or a size class.

size	V	D	J	DNA	CDR3
few	TRBV6-5	NA	TRBJ1-2	TGTGCCAGCAGTGACAGCTATGGCTACACCTTC	CASSDSYGYTF
NA	TRBV6-5	NA	TRBJ1-3	TGTGCCAGCAGCTCCGGGTTCGAGAACACCATATATTTT	CASSSGFENTIYF
NA	TRBV27	NA	TRBJ2-1	TGTGCCAGCAGTTCCCCGGCTAGCGAAAATGAGCAGTTCTTC	CASSSPASENEQFF
few	TRBV15	NA	TRBJ2-2	TGTGCCACCAGCAGAGATCCCCACACCGGGGAGCTGTTTTTT	CATSRDPHTGELFF
NA	TRBV10-3	NA	TRBJ1-1	TGTGCCATCAGTATCAGGGGCATGAACACTGAAGCTTTCTTT	CAISIRGMNTEAFF
NA	TRBV5-1	NA	TRBJ1-2	TGCGCCAGCAGCTTGGTTTTGGGGGATTCTAACTATGGCTACACCTTC	CASSLVLGDSNYGYTF
few	TRBV27	NA	TRBJ1-3	TGTGCCAGCAGCCCCGAGGGGGGCCGAAACACCATATATTTT	CASSPEGGRNTIYF
NA	TRBV6-5	NA	TRBJ1-1	TGTGCCAGCAGTCGCCTGTCAGTCAACACTGAAGCTTTCTTT	CASSRLSVNTEAFF
NA	TRBV7-2	TRBD2	TRBJ2-7	TGTGCCAGCACCCGGGGGGGGGCCAGCCACTACGAGCAGTACTTC	CASTRGGASHYEQYF
NA	TRBV9	NA	TRBJ1-1	TGTGCCAGCAGCGTAGAGGGACGATGGCTGAACACTGAAGCTTTCTTT	CASSVEGRWLNTEAFF
NA	TRBV4-1	TRBD2	TRBJ2-2	TGCGCCAGCAGCCAAGATTTTAGGACTAGCGGGGGAACCGGGGAGCTGTTTTTT	CASSQDFRTSGGTGELFF
NA	TRBV6-5	NA	TRBJ2-5	TGTGCCAGCAGCCAAAACCAGGGGAGAGAGACCCAGTACTTC	CASSQNQGRETQYF
NA	TRBV25-1	NA	TRBJ1-4	TGTGCCAGCAGTCGGAACAGCGGTGAAAAACTGTTTTTT	CASSRNSGEKLFF
once	TRBV15	NA	TRBJ1-6	TGTGCCACCAGCCTCAGCCCACCACAGAATTCACCCCTCCACTTT	CATSLSPPQNSPLHF
NA	TRBV2	NA	TRBJ2-1	TGTGCCAGCATTCGGGACATGTCCTACAATGAGCAGTTCTTC	CASIRDMSYNEQFF
NA	TRBV7-2	NA	TRBJ1-5	TGTGCCAGCAGCTTATGGGGGAATTCCAATCAGCCCCAGCATTTT	CASSLWGNSNQPQHF
few	TRBV4-1	NA	TRBJ2-1	TGCGCCAGCAGCCAAAGCTCCTACAATGAGCAGTTCTTC	CASSQSSYNEQFF
few	TRBV7-9	NA	TRBJ2-7	TGTGCCAGCAGCCGACAGAGATCCTACGAGCAGTACTTC	CASSRQRSYEQYF
once	TRBV7-2	TRBD1	TRBJ2-1	TGTGCCAGCAGCGCCACCTCGCCTACAGGGGGCGGTCAGTTCTTC	CASSATSPTGGGQFF
NA	TRBV6-4	NA	TRBJ1-2	TGTCCAGCAATAAGGGGTGTTAATGGCTACACCTTC	CPAIRGVNGYTF
few	TRBV5-1	TRBD2	TRBJ2-3	TGCGCCAGCAGAGCGGGACCCTCCACAGATACGCAGTATTTT	CASRAGPSTDTQYF
NA	TRBV18	NA	TRBJ2-4	TGTGCCAGCTCACCAAGGGTCCAAGGTTATGGGGACATTCAGTACTTC	CASSPRVQGYGDIQYF
few	TRBV4-2	NA	TRBJ1-2	TGTGCCAGCAGCCAAGGGCTCTATGGCTACACCTTC	CASSQGLYGYTF
few	TRBV20-1	NA	TRBJ2-7	TGCAGTGCCAGGGACAACTACGAGCAGTACTTC	CSARDNYEQYF
NA	TRBV6-5	TRBD1	TRBJ2-7	TGTGCCAGCAGTTACAGGGGGCCTAATTCCTACGAGCAGTACTTC	CASSYRGPNSYEQYF
NA	TRBV11-2	NA	TRBJ2-5	TGTGCCAGCAGCTTAGTGGCGGGAACGGTAGAGACCCAGTACTTC	CASSLVAGTVETQYF
NA	TRBV29-1	TRBD2	TRBJ2-7	TGCAGCGTTTGCGGGACTAGCGAGAGCTCCTACGAGCAGTACTTC	CSVCGTSESSYEQYF
NA	TRBV11-3	TRBD1	TRBJ2-7	TGTGCCAGCAGCAGAACAGGGGTACACGAGCAGTACTTC	CASSRTGVHEQYF
NA	TRBV7-3	NA	TRBJ1-1	TGTGCCAGCAGCCTCCCCGGAATGAACACTGAAGCTTTCTTT	CASSLPGMNTEAFF
NA	TRBV2	NA	TRBJ1-2	TGTGCCAGCCGGTGGGGGGCTGGGGACTATGGCTACACCTTC	CASRWGAGDYGYTF
NA	TRBV6-5	NA	TRBJ2-1	TGTGCCAGCAGTTACTGGGCGAGAAGCTCCTACAATGAGCAGTTCTTC	CASSYWARSSYNEQFF
NA	TRBV5-1	NA	TRBJ2-5	TGCGCCAGCAGCTTGGGAGCAGGAACGAGGGAGACCCAGTACTTC	CASSLGAGTRETQYF
NA	TRBV2	NA	TRBJ1-3	TGTGCCAGCAGCCCCCCGCGACGGGGGAAGACTGGAAACACCATATATTTT	CASSPPRRGKTGNTIYF
NA	TRBV19	NA	TRBJ2-5	TGTGCCAGTACGGTCACAGGGACCGTGCGGGAGACCCAGTACTTC	CASTVTGTVRETQYF
once	TRBV2	NA	TRBJ1-1	TGTGCCAGCAGTGTACACGGATGGGCTTTCTTT	CASSVHGWAFF
NA	TRBV27	NA	TRBJ1-1	TGTGCCAGCCGCCGAGGGACTGAAGCTTTCTTT	CASRRGTEAFF
NA	TRBV18	NA	TRBJ1-3	TGTGCCAGCTCACCACGAGCCTCCTCTGGAAACACCATATATTTT	CASSPRASSGNTIYF
NA	TRBV9	TRBD1	TRBJ2-2	TGTGCCAGCAGCGTGGACAGGGTCCCCGGGGAGCTGTTTTTT	CASSVDRVPGELFF
NA	TRBV9	TRBD2	TRBJ2-3	TGTGCCAGCAGCGGTACCTACGGGACTAGCGGGGGGATCACAGATACGCAGTATTTT	CASSGTYGTSGGITDTQYF
NA	TRBV29-1	NA	TRBJ2-3	TGCAGCGTTGGGACAGCCACAGATACGCAGTATTTT	CSVGTATDTQYF
NA	TRBV7-6	TRBD1	TRBJ2-2	TGTGCCAGCGGTCGAGACAGGGGCACGGGCACCGGGGAGCTGTTTTTT	CASGRDRGTGTGELFF
NA	TRBV23-1	NA	TRBJ2-7	TGCGCCAGCAGCCCGGACGGCTTATACGAGCAGTACTTC	CASSPDGLYEQYF
NA	TRBV5-1	TRBD2	TRBJ2-1	TGCGCCAGCAGCCTCCCGGGGGGGCGCAATGAGCAGTTCTTC	CASSLPGGRNEQFF
NA	TRBV29-1	TRBD2	TRBJ2-1	TGCGCGGGCGGGAGGGTCTCCAATGAGCAGTTCTTC	CAGGRVSNEQFF
NA	TRBV29-1	NA	TRBJ2-1	TGCAGCGTTGCGACGAGTTACACCACCGCTGAGCAGTTCTTC	CSVATSYTTAEQFF
NA	TRBV6-5	NA	TRBJ1-2	TGTGCCAGCAGTTACTACCGGGACCCACTAGACGGCTACACCTTC	CASSYYRDPLDGYTF
NA	TRBV11-2	TRBD2	TRBJ2-1	TGTGCCAGCAGGGCACTAGCGGGGGGGAATGAGCAGTTCTTC	CASRALAGGNEQFF
NA	TRBV4-1	NA	TRBJ1-4	TGCGCCAGCAGCCAAGGGCAGATCAATGAAAAACTGTTTTTT	CASSQGQINEKLFF